Listed below are T cell receptor beta chains from one sample, sequenced in a study of OX40 agonist ivuxolimab in advanced cancers. Produced via immunoSEQ multiplex PCR; TCRdb's table is partial and in-frame only. The sample has approximately 82,000 clones, roughly 92% seen once. The sample was CD4+ or CD8+ T cells sorted from blood, taken in a trial of the OX40 agonist ivuxolimab. The receptors were gathered from an adult with an advanced solid tumor such as melanoma, head and neck, liver or kidney cancer. The CDR3 runs from the conserved cysteine through the conserved F or W. D genes are given only for firm matches. Only some rows state a clone size, as once, few, many or a class for expanded clones.

D gene,clone size,J gene,V gene,CDR3 protein,CDR3 DNA
-,-,TRBJ2-3,TRBV4-1,CASSQDPASTSYTQYF,TGCGCCAGCAGCCAAGACCCGGCCAGTACTAGCTATACGCAGTATTTT
-,-,TRBJ2-7,TRBV27,CASSPTPGPRSAYEQYF,TGTGCCAGCAGTCCAACCCCCGGGCCTCGATCCGCCTACGAGCAGTACTTC
TRBD1,-,TRBJ1-4,TRBV7-2,CASSLATGQANEKLFF,TGTGCCAGCAGCCTTGCCACGGGACAGGCTAATGAAAAACTGTTTTTT
TRBD1,-,TRBJ2-5,TRBV18,CASSRTGGFETQYF,TGTGCCAGCTCACGGACAGGGGGATTTGAGACCCAGTACTTC
-,-,TRBJ1-1,TRBV10-3,CAISEGVNTEAFF,TGTGCCATCAGCGAGGGGGTGAACACTGAAGCTTTCTTT
-,-,TRBJ1-2,TRBV6-5,CASSYSGTAEYGYTF,TGTGCCAGCAGTTACTCTGGGACGGCAGAGTATGGCTACACCTTC
-,-,TRBJ1-3,TRBV25-1,CASSEWSQHENTIYF,TGTGCCAGCAGTGAATGGAGTCAGCATGAAAACACCATATATTTT
-,-,TRBJ2-7,TRBV15,CATSILGGDSYEQYF,TGTGCCACCAGCATCTTAGGTGGTGACTCCTACGAGCAGTACTTC
-,-,TRBJ2-1,TRBV7-2,CASSLVGPGRNEQFF,TGTGCCAGCAGCTTAGTCGGCCCGGGTCGAAATGAGCAGTTCTTC
-,once,TRBJ1-2,TRBV30,CAWSVVGGADTF,TGTGCCTGGAGTGTAGTTGGGGGAGCAGACACCTTC
TRBD1,-,TRBJ1-4,TRBV7-8,CASSLGTGESEKLFF,TGTGCCAGCAGCCTTGGGACAGGGGAGAGCGAAAAACTGTTTTTT
-,-,TRBJ2-3,TRBV5-1,CASSLLAADTDTQYF,TGCGCCAGCAGCTTATTGGCCGCAGACACAGATACGCAGTATTTT
-,-,TRBJ2-5,TRBV27,CASSPRLGPQETQYF,TGTGCCAGCAGTCCCCGACTGGGGCCACAAGAGACCCAGTACTTC
-,-,TRBJ2-1,TRBV29-1,CSVERGGLRYNEQFF,TGCAGCGTTGAAAGGGGCGGACTGCGCTACAATGAGCAGTTCTTC
TRBD1,few,TRBJ1-5,TRBV6-1,CASSDFTGDQPQHF,TGTGCCAGCAGTGACTTCACAGGGGATCAGCCCCAGCATTTT
TRBD2,-,TRBJ2-1,TRBV19,CASSMSSGGKNEQFF,TGTGCCAGTAGTATGTCTAGCGGGGGGAAAAATGAGCAGTTCTTC
-,-,TRBJ2-5,TRBV19,CASSINSIGETQYF,TGTGCCAGTAGTATAAATAGTATCGGAGAGACCCAGTACTTC
-,few,TRBJ1-5,TRBV19,CASSGVLQPQHF,TGTGCCAGCTCAGGGGTTCTGCAGCCCCAGCATTTT
TRBD2,-,TRBJ2-7,TRBV5-4,CASSSGGGQSYEQYF,TGTGCCAGCAGCTCGGGCGGGGGTCAGTCCTACGAGCAGTACTTC
TRBD1,-,TRBJ2-1,TRBV25-1,CARGTGLGNEQFF,TGTGCCAGAGGGACAGGACTTGGCAATGAGCAGTTCTTC
-,-,TRBJ2-5,TRBV5-1,CASSLGMGDGETQYF,TGCGCCAGCAGCTTGGGAATGGGGGACGGAGAGACCCAGTACTTC
-,-,TRBJ2-7,TRBV5-4,CASSPVDSYEQYF,TGTGCCAGCAGCCCTGTCGACAGCTACGAGCAGTACTTC
TRBD1,-,TRBJ2-1,TRBV7-3,CASSTGTGVGNEQFF,TGTGCCAGCAGCACCGGGACAGGGGTAGGCAATGAGCAGTTCTTC
TRBD1,-,TRBJ1-1,TRBV7-6,CASSVATGVRTEAFF,TGTGCCAGCAGCGTAGCCACAGGGGTCAGGACTGAAGCTTTCTTT
-,-,TRBJ2-7,TRBV5-1,CASSGNTSGVEQYF,TGCGCCAGCAGCGGTAATACCTCAGGGGTCGAGCAGTACTTC
-,-,TRBJ1-1,TRBV19,CASSRETGNTEAFF,TGTGCCAGTAGTAGGGAGACAGGGAACACTGAAGCTTTCTTT
-,-,TRBJ2-3,TRBV5-1,CASSLEGVSTDTQYF,TGCGCCAGCAGCTTGGAGGGGGTTAGCACAGATACGCAGTATTTT
TRBD1,-,TRBJ2-4,TRBV14,CASSRTGGSKNIQYF,TGTGCCAGCAGCAGGACAGGGGGTTCCAAAAACATTCAGTACTTC
TRBD1,-,TRBJ1-2,TRBV2,CANPTGTYGYTF,TGTGCCAACCCGACAGGGACCTATGGCTACACCTTC
-,-,TRBJ1-1,TRBV29-1,CSVGQGPEAFF,TGCAGCGTTGGGCAGGGCCCTGAAGCTTTCTTT
TRBD2,-,TRBJ2-5,TRBV9,CASSPRLAGGGETQYF,TGTGCCAGCAGCCCCCGACTAGCGGGGGGAGGGGAGACCCAGTACTTC
TRBD1,-,TRBJ2-7,TRBV2,CASSGWTGGSSYEQYF,TGTGCCAGCAGTGGGTGGACAGGGGGTTCTTCCTACGAGCAGTACTTC
-,-,TRBJ1-1,TRBV19,CASTNLPGIVNTEAFF,TGTGCCAGTACCAACCTTCCGGGGATCGTGAACACTGAAGCTTTCTTT
TRBD1,few,TRBJ1-2,TRBV18,CASSPPGQGGYTF,TGTGCCAGCTCACCACCGGGACAGGGCGGCTACACCTTC
-,-,TRBJ2-1,TRBV2,CASILKADYNEQFF,TGTGCCAGCATCCTAAAGGCAGATTACAATGAGCAGTTCTTC
-,-,TRBJ2-5,TRBV7-2,CASSLARGAQETQYF,TGTGCCAGCAGCTTAGCAAGGGGGGCCCAAGAGACCCAGTACTTC
TRBD1,-,TRBJ2-7,TRBV6-5,CASSRLGTGDYEQYF,TGTGCCAGCAGTAGACTAGGGACAGGGGACTACGAGCAGTACTTC
-,-,TRBJ1-2,TRBV29-1,CSVGRGDNGYTF,TGCAGCGTAGGAAGGGGGGACAATGGCTACACCTTC
-,-,TRBJ2-3,TRBV7-9,CASSNGISTDTQYF,TGTGCCAGCAGCAACGGGATTAGCACAGATACGCAGTATTTT
-,-,TRBJ2-1,TRBV5-8,CASSLIRPRFEQFF,TGTGCCAGCAGCTTGATTCGCCCCAGGTTCGAGCAGTTCTTC
-,-,TRBJ1-3,TRBV15,CATSRDRGGNTIYF,TGTGCCACCAGCAGAGATCGTGGCGGAAACACCATATATTTT
-,-,TRBJ1-6,TRBV6-5,CASSYDRNNSPLHF,TGTGCCAGCAGTTACGACAGGAATAATTCACCCCTCCACTTT
TRBD1,-,TRBJ2-7,TRBV30,CAWSEKRQGISYEQYF,TGTGCCTGGAGTGAGAAGAGACAGGGCATTTCCTACGAGCAGTACTTC
TRBD1,-,TRBJ1-4,TRBV5-1,CASSLEVGQGGEKLFF,TGCGCCAGCAGCTTGGAAGTCGGACAGGGTGGGGAAAAACTGTTTTTT
-,-,TRBJ1-5,TRBV18,CASSPAGGESNQPQHF,TGTGCCAGCTCACCAGCCGGGGGAGAGAGCAATCAGCCCCAGCATTTT
TRBD2,-,TRBJ2-1,TRBV5-1,CASSSGLAGGLRNEQFF,TGCGCCAGCAGCTCGGGACTAGCGGGGGGGCTTCGCAATGAGCAGTTCTTC
TRBD2,-,TRBJ2-2,TRBV9,CASSPRLAGITGELFF,TGTGCCAGCAGCCCGAGACTAGCGGGGATCACCGGGGAGCTGTTTTTT
TRBD1,-,TRBJ2-5,TRBV7-2,CASSFDRGWETQYF,TGTGCCAGCAGCTTTGACAGGGGGTGGGAGACCCAGTACTTC
-,-,TRBJ2-3,TRBV5-4,CASSPGTGHNTDTQYF,TGTGCCAGCAGCCCTGGAACAGGTCACAACACAGATACGCAGTATTTT
TRBD2,-,TRBJ2-3,TRBV7-3,CASRPGGAADTQYF,TGTGCCAGCAGACCCGGGGGGGCAGCAGATACGCAGTATTTT
-,-,TRBJ1-3,TRBV7-9,CASSFRDIPISGNTIYF,TGTGCCAGCAGCTTTAGGGACATACCGATATCTGGAAACACCATATATTTT
-,-,TRBJ2-7,TRBV6-5,CASSYSNTPGGEQYF,TGTGCCAGCAGTTACTCGAATACCCCCGGGGGCGAGCAGTACTTC
-,-,TRBJ1-1,TRBV2,CASISLIGTTEAFF,TGTGCCAGCATTTCACTCATCGGTACGACTGAAGCTTTCTTT
TRBD1,-,TRBJ1-4,TRBV7-9,CATGGEKLFF,TGTGCCACAGGGGGGGAAAAACTGTTTTTT
-,once,TRBJ2-2,TRBV4-1,CASSQRQITGELFF,TGCGCCAGCAGCCAACGACAGATCACCGGGGAGCTGTTTTTT